Described below is a single TCR beta chain sequence and its context. What this receptor recognizes is not known. No quality values exist for individual bases; no much larger clone is one base distant. This specimen comes from a study of OX40 agonist ivuxolimab in advanced cancers. With respect to the entire study: The costimulatory receptor OX40 (CD134) was targeted by ivuxolimab, a fully human IgG2 agonistic monoclonal antibody. The paper reports the monotherapy dose-escalation portion (N ≈ 50 patients) of the phase I ivuxolimab trial. Of the approximately 53 patients in dose escalation, 19 had hepatocellular carcinoma, some 15 had melanoma, 9 had renal cell carcinoma and 9 had head and neck cancer. The point of sequencing TCRbeta in the periphery was to test whether ivuxolimab changed TCR sequence diversity and drove clonal T-cell expansion. Prior anti-PD-1, anti-PD-L1 or anti-CTLA-4 therapy was permitted, and checkpoint inhibitors had been received by under 50% of dose-escalation patients. The dose-escalation cohort was roughly 87% male with a mean age of around 62 years, ranging from roughly 23 to 80. Partial responses occurred in three dose-escalation patients, of whom one had hepatocellular carcinoma and two had cutaneous melanoma. Intravenous ivuxolimab was administered to patients every 2 weeks at six dose levels: 0.01, 0.1, 0.3, 1.5, 3 and 10 mg/kg. Findings and caveats that apply to the study as a whole: In the 0.1-3.0 mg/kg groups, partial responders had among the lowest normalized peripheral clonal expansion, particularly in CD8+ T cells. The antigen specificity of the clonally expanded peripheral T cells was not determined. After ivuxolimab, CD8+ T cells had more expanded clones than CD4+ T cells on average. At doses of 0.1 to 3.0 mg/kg, clonal expansion of both CD4+ and CD8+ T cells in blood was seen between baseline and week 6. Low levels of normalized T-cell clonal expansion were also shown by some nonresponding patients.

Patients with a history of autoimmune disease or receiving systemic immunosuppression were excluded from the trial. Peripheral blood for TCR sequencing was drawn from every dose cohort at baseline, at cycle 4 day 1 and at cycle 7 day 1. The samples were taken from a phase I, first-in-human, multicenter, open-label dose-escalation trial of ivuxolimab. The trial enrolled adults with locally advanced or metastatic head and neck squamous cell, hepatocellular, melanoma or renal cell carcinoma. Before TCR sequencing, CD4+ T cells and CD8+ T cells from peripheral blood were sorted into separate populations. Genomic DNA was extracted from sorted cells for sequencing of the TCRbeta CDR3 region. The immunoSEQ Assay was used for sequencing of TCRbeta CDR3 regions. What TCRdb holds here is the immuneACCESS table cut down to in-frame rearrangements. Part of the clones is not present; checked against another copy, under half of the missing clones reflect an unresolved V gene, and the others are unexplained. This sample lists about 48,000 clones; about 93% were detected once. Clones ranked in the top ten supply roughly 6.8% of the sample.

CDR1 and CDR2, per the germline V gene, are ENHRY and SYGVKD. Trimming at the junction amounts to 3 bases on V and 2 bases on J, and the germline ends lie 8 bases apart. Taken from cysteine to phenylalanine, the CDR3 has 14 residues. Just the 42-base CDR3 DNA is kept, in frame starting at base 1. This TCR was recovered from an adult with an advanced solid tumor such as melanoma, head and neck, liver or kidney cancer. The receptor chain draws on TRBV10-3 and TRBJ1-3, and possibly TRBD1, on 5 matching bases. The sample consisted of CD4+ or CD8+ T cells sorted from blood, taken in a trial of the OX40 agonist ivuxolimab. The CDR3 protein sequence reads: CAISESGTGNTIYF. The nucleotide sequence is given as TGTGCCATCAGTGAATCAGGGACTGGAAACACCATATATTTT.